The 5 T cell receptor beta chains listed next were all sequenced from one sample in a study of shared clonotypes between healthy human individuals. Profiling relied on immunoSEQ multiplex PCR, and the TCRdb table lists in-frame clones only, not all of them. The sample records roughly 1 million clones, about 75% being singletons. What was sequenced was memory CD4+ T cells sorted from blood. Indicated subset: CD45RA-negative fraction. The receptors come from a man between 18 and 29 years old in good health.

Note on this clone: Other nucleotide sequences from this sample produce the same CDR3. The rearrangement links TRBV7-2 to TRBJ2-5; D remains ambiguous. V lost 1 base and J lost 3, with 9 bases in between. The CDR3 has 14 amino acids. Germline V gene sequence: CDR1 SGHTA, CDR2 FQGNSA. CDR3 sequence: CASSLGRSEETQYF. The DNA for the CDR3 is TGTGCCAGCAGCTTAGGGCGGTCTGAAGAGACCCAGTACTTC.

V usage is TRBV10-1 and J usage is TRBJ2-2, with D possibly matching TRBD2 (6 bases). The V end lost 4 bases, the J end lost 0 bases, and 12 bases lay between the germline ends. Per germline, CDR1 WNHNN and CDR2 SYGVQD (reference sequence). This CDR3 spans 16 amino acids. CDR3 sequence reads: CASSAGGTANTGELFF. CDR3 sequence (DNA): TGCGCCAGCAGTGCAGGCGGGACTGCGAACACCGGGGAGCTGTTTTTT.

CDR3 loop: CASKADRSYEQYF. The DNA for the CDR3 is TGTGCCAGCAAAGCCGACAGAAGCTACGAGCAGTACTTC. The V call is TRBV2, the J call TRBJ2-7; TRBD1 is a possible D gene (5 bases). Trimming took 7 bases from V and 3 from J, leaving 13 bases between them. This CDR3 region has 13 residues. Germline lookup yields CDR1 SNHLY and CDR2 FYNNEI.

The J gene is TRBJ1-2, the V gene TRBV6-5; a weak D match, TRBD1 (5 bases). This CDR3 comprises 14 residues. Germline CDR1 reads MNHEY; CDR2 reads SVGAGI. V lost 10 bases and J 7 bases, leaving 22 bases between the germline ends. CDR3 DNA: TGTGCCATTAGACCCCCCGGGGCCATGGGTGGCTACACCTTC. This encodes CAIRPPGAMGGYTF.

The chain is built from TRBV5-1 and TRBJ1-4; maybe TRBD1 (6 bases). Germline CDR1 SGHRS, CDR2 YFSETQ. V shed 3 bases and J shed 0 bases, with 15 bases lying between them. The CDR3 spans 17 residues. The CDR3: CASSSQGTGATNEKLFF. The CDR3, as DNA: TGCGCCAGCAGCTCCCAGGGGACGGGTGCAACTAATGAAAAACTGTTTTTT.